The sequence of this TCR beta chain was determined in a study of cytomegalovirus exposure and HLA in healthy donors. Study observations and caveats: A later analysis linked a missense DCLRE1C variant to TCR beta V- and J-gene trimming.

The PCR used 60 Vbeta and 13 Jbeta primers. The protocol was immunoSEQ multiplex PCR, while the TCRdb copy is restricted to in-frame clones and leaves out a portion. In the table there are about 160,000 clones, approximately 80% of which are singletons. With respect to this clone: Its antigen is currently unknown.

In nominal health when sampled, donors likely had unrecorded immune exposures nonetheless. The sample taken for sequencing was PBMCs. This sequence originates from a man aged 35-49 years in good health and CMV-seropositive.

CDR3 in DNA: TGTGCCAGCAGTTACTCCATATTCCAGGGGGCGTACGAGCAGTACTTC. Translating gives CASSYSIFQGAYEQYF. The chain joins TRBV27 to TRBJ2-7; the match to TRBD1 covers 8 bases. This CDR3 is built from 16 residues. CDR1 and CDR2 from the germline V gene are MNHEY and SMNVEV (reference sequence). After removal of 4 bases from V and 4 bases from J, the junction contained 12 bases not matched to a gene.